The present T cell receptor (beta chain) was sequenced within a study of T cells expressing NK-cell markers. The wider study: In sorted CD3+CD56+NKG2C+, CD3+CD56+NKG2C- and CD3+CD56-NKG2C+ T cells, TCR beta repertoires were obtained.

General study points: These clonotypes also led the CD3+CD56-NKG2C+ fraction in a handful of donors. It is unclear if expanded NKG2C-expressing clones target HCMV antigens. Of the CD8+ T cells in about 6 donors, about 1.0-7.5% belonged to dominant NKG2C+ clonotypes.

No DNA is given; TCRdb re-called the 5' RACE reads and lists each CDR3 protein once. The sample totals roughly 390,000 distinct CDR3 sequences. CDR1 and CDR2 from the germline V gene are MDHEN and SYDVKM. The CDR3 is 12 amino acids. Comment on this clonotype: The target antigen is unknown.

This sequence originates from a man aged 18-75 years in good health. The chain couples TRBV28 to TRBJ2-1. The sequencing sample was made of blood T cells: a sorted CD56 or NKG2C T cell subset, CD4+ or CD8+ T cells, or bulk PBMC T cells (not recorded which). CDR3 amino acids: CASTRRGLGQFF. The full variable domain, completed using reference TRBV28 and TRBJ2-1, is DVKVTQSSRYLVKRTGEKVFLECVQDMDHENMFWYRQDPGLGLRLIYFSYDVKMKEKGDIPEGYSVSREKKERFSLILESASTNQTSMYLCASTRRGLGQFFGPGTRLTVL.